The 13 T cell receptor beta chains listed next were all sequenced from one sample in a study of blood T cell repertoires in COVID-19. Sequenced by immunoSEQ multiplex PCR; TCRdb stores in-frame clones only, minus some. The sample lists just over 250,000 clones; approximately 88% were seen once. The sequenced sample consisted of peripheral blood. Receptors originate from a woman in her 70s with COVID-19, enrolled during active disease.

This chain uses TRBV19 with TRBJ1-5, with D maybe TRBD1 (5 bases). CDR3 length: 15 amino acids. CDR1 and CDR2 from the germline V gene are LNHDA and SQIVND (reference sequence). V was cut by 7 bases and J by 3 bases, with 16 bases left in between. The CDR3 loop is CASIEQGIANQPQHF. The CDR3 DNA reads TGTGCCAGTATCGAGCAGGGCATTGCCAATCAGCCCCAGCATTTT.

This chain links TRBV27 with TRBJ2-3; 7 bases are a match to TRBD2. The CDR3 is 17 amino acids. Trimming cost V 5 bases and J 2 bases; bases outside gene matches: 13. Germline assignment: CDR1 MNHEY and CDR2 SMNVEV (reference sequence). CDR3 coding DNA: TGTGCCAGCAGTCGCGGGAGAAGGCCCCTATTCACAGATACGCAGTATTTT. Amino acid sequence: CASSRGRRPLFTDTQYF.

The chain employs TRBV6-5 and TRBJ1-4; 7 nucleotides match TRBD1. This CDR3 has 14 amino acids. Trimming cost V 3 bases and J 7 bases; bases outside gene matches: 5. Germline CDR1 MNHEY, CDR2 SVGAGI. CDR3 sequence (DNA): TGTGCCAGCAGTTATCAGGGGGTAGCTGAAAAACTGTTTTTT. Amino acid sequence: CASSYQGVAEKLFF.

The gene calls are TRBV15 and TRBJ2-2; 7 bases fit TRBD2. This CDR3 comprises 15 residues. Germline CDR1 LNHNV, CDR2 YYDKDF (reference sequence). Unmatched junction bases numbered 2, after V lost 1 base and J lost 3 bases. The CDR3 is CATSRGLADTGELFF. CDR3 nucleotides: TGTGCCACCAGCAGAGGGCTAGCGGACACCGGGGAGCTGTTTTTT.

The chain recombines TRBV3-1 (or the pseudogene TRBV3-2) with TRBJ2-7; 7 nucleotides match TRBD1. The CDR3 loop spans 13 amino acids. Germline values: CDR1 LGHDT, CDR2 YNNKEL (reference sequence). The ends lost 1 base at V and 5 bases at J; junction bases unmatched: 2. The CDR3 DNA sequence: TGTGCCAGCAGCCAAGCTAGGGGGCACGAGCAGTACTTC. It encodes CASSQARGHEQYF.

V usage is TRBV2 and J usage is TRBJ1-5, with D uncertain. CDR3 length equals 13 residues. Germline V gene sequence: CDR1 SNHLY, CDR2 FYNNEI. Trimming cost V 10 bases and J 2 bases, with 12 bases left between them. CDR3 residues: CATNELRNQPQHF. The CDR3, as DNA: TGTGCCACTAACGAGCTCCGCAATCAGCCCCAGCATTTT. The full variable domain, its missing parts supplied by reference TRBV2 and TRBJ1-5, is EPEVTQTPSHQVTQMGQEVILRCVPISNHLYFYWYRQILGQKVEFLVSFYNNEISEKSEIFDDQFSVERPDGSNFTLKIRSTKLEDSAMYFCATNELRNQPQHFGDGTRLSIL.

This chain links TRBV10-3 with TRBJ2-5; 10 nucleotides match TRBD2. Per the germline V gene, CDR1 is ENHRY and CDR2 is SYGVKD. With V trimmed by 4 bases and J by 2 bases, 4 bases remained unmatched. The CDR3 loop spans 15 amino acids. The CDR3 sequence: CAISARTSGQETQYF. The CDR3 DNA sequence: TGTGCCATCAGTGCCCGGACTAGCGGACAAGAGACCCAGTACTTC.

The V gene is TRBV30, the J gene TRBJ1-5, with D possibly matching TRBD1 (5 bases). CDR1 and CDR2 from the germline V gene are GTSNPN and SVGIG (reference sequence). V gave up 4 bases and J gave up 5 bases, with 9 bases separating them. The CDR3 length is 12 residues. CDR3 coding DNA: TGTGCCTGGAACCAGGGCTATCAGCCCCAGCATTTT. This encodes CAWNQGYQPQHF.

The J gene is TRBJ1-6, the V gene TRBV12-3 or TRBV12-4; 8 nucleotides agree with TRBD1. This CDR3 spans 13 amino acids. The ends lost 6 bases at V and 10 bases at J; junction bases unmatched: 5. CDR3 region: CASRGTGLSPLHF. The CDR3 DNA reads as TGTGCCAGCAGGGGGACAGGTTTGTCACCCCTCCACTTT.

The V gene is TRBV5-1, the J gene TRBJ2-7, with TRBD2 matching over 8 bases. CDR1 and CDR2 (germline): SGHRS, YFSETQ. The CDR3 extends over 13 amino acids. J was trimmed by 5 bases and V by 1 base; bases with no gene match: 2. CDR3 nucleotide sequence: TGCGCCAGCAGCTTGACTAGCGGTAACGAGCAGTACTTC. Its protein product is CASSLTSGNEQYF.

This clone has just one count. The rearrangement joins TRBV6-5 to TRBJ1-2; no clear D gene. Per germline, CDR1 MNHEY and CDR2 SVGAGI. The CDR3 spans 13 residues. Trimming took off 3 bases at V and 8 bases at J, with 13 bases between the two ends. The CDR3 reads CASSYDGIGGYTF. CDR3 bases: TGTGCCAGCAGTTATGACGGCATCGGGGGCTACACCTTC.

This clone was picked up one time. The rearrangement uses TRBV9 and TRBJ1-2; 7 positions agree with TRBD1. CDR1 is SGDLS and CDR2 is YYNGEE in the germline V gene. The V gene end was trimmed by 0 bases and the J gene end by 5 bases; junction bases not matched to a gene: 7. CDR3 length: 15 residues. The CDR3 coding sequence is TGTGCCAGCAGCGTAGGAGGGGGCGGGTGGTATGGCTACACCTTC. This translates into CASSVGGGGWYGYTF.

The chain links TRBV10-1 to TRBJ2-1, with D unclear. The CDR3 runs to 14 residues. From germline, CDR1 is WNHNN and CDR2 SYGVQD (reference sequence). Deletions cut 11 bases from V and 2 bases from J, with 16 bases between. CDR3 sequence (DNA): TGCGCCCTCCCCCGAGGCGCGGCCTACAATGAGCAGTTCTTC. The encoded protein is CALPRGAAYNEQFF.